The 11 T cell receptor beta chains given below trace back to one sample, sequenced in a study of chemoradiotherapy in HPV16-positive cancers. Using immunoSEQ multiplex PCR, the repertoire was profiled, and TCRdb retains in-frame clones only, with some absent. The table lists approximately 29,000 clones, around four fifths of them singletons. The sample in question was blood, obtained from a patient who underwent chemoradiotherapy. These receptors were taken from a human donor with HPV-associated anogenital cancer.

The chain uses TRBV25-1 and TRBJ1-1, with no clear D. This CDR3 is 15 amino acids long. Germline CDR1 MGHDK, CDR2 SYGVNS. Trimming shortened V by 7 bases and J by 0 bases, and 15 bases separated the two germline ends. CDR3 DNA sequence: TGTGCCAGCACGAGAGGGTCTAAAATGAACACTGAAGCTTTCTTT. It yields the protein CASTRGSKMNTEAFF.

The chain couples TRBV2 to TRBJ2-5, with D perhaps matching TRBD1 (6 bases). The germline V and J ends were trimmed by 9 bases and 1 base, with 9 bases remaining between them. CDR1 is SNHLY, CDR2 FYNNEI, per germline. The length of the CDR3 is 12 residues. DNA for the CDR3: TGTGCCAGGGGGACATTCCAAGAGACCCAGTACTTC. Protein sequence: CARGTFQETQYF.

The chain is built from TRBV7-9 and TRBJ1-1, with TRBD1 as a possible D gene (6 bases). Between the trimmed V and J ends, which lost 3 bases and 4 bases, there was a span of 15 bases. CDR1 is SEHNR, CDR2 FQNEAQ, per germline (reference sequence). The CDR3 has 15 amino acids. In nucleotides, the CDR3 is TGTGCCAGCAGCTTCTCAGGGGCGATAGGCACTGAAGCTTTCTTT. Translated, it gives CASSFSGAIGTEAFF.

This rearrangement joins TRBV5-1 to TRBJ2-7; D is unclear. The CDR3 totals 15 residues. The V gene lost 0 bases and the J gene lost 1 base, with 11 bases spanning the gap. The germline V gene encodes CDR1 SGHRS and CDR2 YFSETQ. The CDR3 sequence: CASSLGTATSYEQYF. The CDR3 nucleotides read TGCGCCAGCAGCTTGGGGACGGCGACATCCTACGAGCAGTACTTC.

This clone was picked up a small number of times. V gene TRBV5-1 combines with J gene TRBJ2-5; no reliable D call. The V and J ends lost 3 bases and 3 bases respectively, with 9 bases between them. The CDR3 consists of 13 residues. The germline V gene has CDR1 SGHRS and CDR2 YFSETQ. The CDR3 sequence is CASSWSEKETQYF. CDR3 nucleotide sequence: TGCGCCAGCAGCTGGTCGGAAAAAGAGACCCAGTACTTC.

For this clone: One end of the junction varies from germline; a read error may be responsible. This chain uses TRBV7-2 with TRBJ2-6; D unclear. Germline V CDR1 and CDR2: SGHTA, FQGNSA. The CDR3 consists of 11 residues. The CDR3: CASSISFSVAF. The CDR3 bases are TGTGCCAGCAGCATATCCTTTTCGGTGGCTTTC.

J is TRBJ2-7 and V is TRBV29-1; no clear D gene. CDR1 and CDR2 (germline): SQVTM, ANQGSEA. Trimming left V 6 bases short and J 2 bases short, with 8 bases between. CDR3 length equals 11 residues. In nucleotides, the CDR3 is TGCAGCGTCGAATTGGCCTACGAGCAGTACTTC. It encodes CSVELAYEQYF.

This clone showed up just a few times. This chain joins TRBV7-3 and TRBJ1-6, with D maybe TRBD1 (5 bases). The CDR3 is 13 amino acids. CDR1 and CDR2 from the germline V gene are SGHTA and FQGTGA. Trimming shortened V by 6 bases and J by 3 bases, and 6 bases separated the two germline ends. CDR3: CASRTDYNSPLHF. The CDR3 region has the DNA TGTGCCAGCAGGACAGACTATAATTCACCCCTCCACTTT. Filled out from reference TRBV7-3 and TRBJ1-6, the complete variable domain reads GAGVSQTPSNKVTEKGKYVELRCDPISGHTALYWYRQSLGQGPEFLIYFQGTGAADDSGLPNDRFFAVRPEGSVSTLKIQRTERGDSAVYLCASRTDYNSPLHFGNGTRLTVT.

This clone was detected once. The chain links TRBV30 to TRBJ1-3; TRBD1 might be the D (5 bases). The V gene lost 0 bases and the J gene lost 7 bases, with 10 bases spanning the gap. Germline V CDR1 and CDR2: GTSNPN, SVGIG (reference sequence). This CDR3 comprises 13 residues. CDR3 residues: CAWSVSKGNTIYF. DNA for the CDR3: TGTGCCTGGAGTGTATCAAAGGGGAACACCATATATTTT.

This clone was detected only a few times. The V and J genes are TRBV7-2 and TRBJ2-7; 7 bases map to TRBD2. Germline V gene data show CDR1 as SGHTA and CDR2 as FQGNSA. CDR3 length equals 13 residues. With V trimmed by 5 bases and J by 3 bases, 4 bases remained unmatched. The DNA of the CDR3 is TGTGCCAGCAGCCACAGGACTAGCTACGAGCAGTACTTC. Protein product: CASSHRTSYEQYF.

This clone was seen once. The CDR3 sequence is CASSPRKAGGITDTQYF. CDR3 sequence (DNA): TGTGCCAGCTCACCACGTAAAGCGGGGGGGATCACAGATACGCAGTATTTT. The rearrangement uses TRBV18 and TRBJ2-3, with 10 bases matching TRBD2. Germline CDR1 KGHSH, CDR2 LQKENI. V was clipped by 1 base and J by 2 bases; unmatched bases: 6. The CDR3 length is 17 residues.